This T cell receptor (beta chain) was captured by sequencing in a study of OX40 agonist ivuxolimab in advanced cancers. Regarding the complete study: Ivuxolimab was an agonistic, fully human IgG2 monoclonal antibody directed against OX40 (CD134), a costimulatory receptor. Three dose-escalation patients achieved partial responses, one with hepatocellular carcinoma and two with cutaneous melanoma. Patients were allowed to have had prior anti-PD-1, anti-PD-L1 or anti-CTLA-4 therapy, and roughly 40% of the dose-escalation patients had been treated with checkpoint inhibitors. The paper covers the monotherapy dose-escalation part of the phase I ivuxolimab trial, which included N ≈ 54 patients. Peripheral TCRbeta sequencing was intended to test whether TCR sequence diversity was altered and clonal T-cell expansion was caused by ivuxolimab. A male proportion of around 83% and a mean age of about 60 years, ranging from roughly 23 to 90, were recorded for the dose-escalation cohort. Among the 52 dose-escalation patients, approximately 20 had hepatocellular carcinoma, approximately 15 melanoma, 9 renal cell carcinoma and 9 head and neck cancer. Intravenous ivuxolimab was administered to patients every 2 weeks at six dose levels: 0.01, 0.1, 0.3, 1.5, 3 and 10 mg/kg.

Overall study outcomes, separate from this receptor: Low levels of normalized T-cell clonal expansion were also shown by some nonresponding patients. Which antigens the clonally expanded peripheral T cells were specific for was not determined. In the 0.1-3.0 mg/kg groups, partial responders were among the patients with the lowest normalized peripheral clonal expansion, particularly in CD8+ T cells. At doses of 0.1 to 3.0 mg/kg, clonal expansion of both CD4+ and CD8+ blood T cells was observed from baseline to week 6. After ivuxolimab, CD8+ T cells had more expanded clones than CD4+ T cells on average.

The trial excluded patients who had a history of autoimmune disease or were on systemic immunosuppression. In every dose cohort, peripheral blood was drawn for TCR sequencing at baseline, cycle 4 day 1, and cycle 7 day 1. Samples came from an open-label, multicenter, first-in-human phase I dose-escalation trial of ivuxolimab. Adults with locally advanced or metastatic head and neck squamous cell, hepatocellular, melanoma or renal cell carcinoma were enrolled in the trial. Before TCR sequencing, CD4+ T cells and CD8+ T cells from peripheral blood were sorted into separate populations. The germline V gene provides CDR1 MNHNS and CDR2 SASEGT. The CDR3, cysteine through phenylalanine, is 13 amino acids long. Solely the CDR3 DNA is kept, with 39 bases framed from the first base. V is pared back by 8 bases and J by 5 bases, with 13 bases lying between the germline termini. Genomic DNA was isolated from the sorted cells so that the TCRbeta CDR3 region could be sequenced. The immunoSEQ Assay was used for sequencing of TCRbeta CDR3 regions. In TCRdb, the immuneACCESS table is reduced to in-frame sequences with V and J assigned. These tables do not hold every clone; where another copy was compared, an unresolved V gene accounts for under half, and the others remain unexplained. This sample holds some 100,000 clones; roughly 89% were observed only once. Under 0.2% of the sample lies in the top ten.

In the case of this clone: Its antigen remains undetermined. No base quality values were provided; no much bigger clone lies one nucleotide off.

Here the sequenced sample was CD4+ or CD8+ T cells sorted from blood, taken in a trial of the OX40 agonist ivuxolimab. This TCR derives from an adult with an advanced solid tumor such as melanoma, head and neck, liver or kidney cancer. Recombination joined TRBV6-1 with TRBJ2-1, and the D gene may be TRBD2, 5 bases matching. The CDR3 in this case is CASGGRANNEQFF. At the DNA level, the sequence is TGTGCCAGCGGAGGTAGGGCCAACAATGAGCAGTTCTTC.